This T cell receptor (beta chain) was sequenced in a study of response to subunit inactivated influenza vaccine. General observations from the study: Authors suggested few new T cells are recruited by each seasonal influenza vaccination.

The CDR3 covers 16 residues. The V gene's germline CDR1 is LNHNV and CDR2 YYDKDF (reference sequence). Trimming shortened V by 1 base and J by 8 bases, and 18 bases separated the two germline ends. TCRdb itself ran the RT-PCR reads through MiXCR, one entry per CDR3 protein. Of approximately 230,000 distinct CDR3 sequences listed, over 9% were seen once; the top ten hold less than 8.5%. This clonotype was seen more than once but under ten times. Its antigen remains unidentified. The source is a man aged 45 to 65 who received an inactivated influenza vaccine. The material sequenced was non-naive T cells sorted from PBMCs, taken roughly 2 weeks before vaccination. The V and J genes are TRBV15 and TRBJ2-1; possible D gene TRBD1, 6 bases. The CDR3 spells CATSRVRVQGLDEQFF. CDR3 nucleotides: TGTGCCACCAGCAGAGTTCGGGTACAGGGATTGGATGAGCAGTTCTTC.